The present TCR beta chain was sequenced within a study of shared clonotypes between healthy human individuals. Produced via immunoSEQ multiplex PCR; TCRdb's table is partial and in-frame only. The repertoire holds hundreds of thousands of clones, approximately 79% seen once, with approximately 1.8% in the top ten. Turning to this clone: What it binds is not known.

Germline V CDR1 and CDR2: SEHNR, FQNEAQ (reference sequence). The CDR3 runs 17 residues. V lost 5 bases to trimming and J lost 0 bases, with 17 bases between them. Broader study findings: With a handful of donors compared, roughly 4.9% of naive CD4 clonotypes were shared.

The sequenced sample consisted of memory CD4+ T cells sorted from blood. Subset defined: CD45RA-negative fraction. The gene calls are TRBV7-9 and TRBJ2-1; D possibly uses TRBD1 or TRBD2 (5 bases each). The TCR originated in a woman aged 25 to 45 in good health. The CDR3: CASSPKEAGHSYNEQFF. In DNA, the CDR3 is TGTGCCAGCAGCCCCAAGGAGGCAGGGCACTCCTACAATGAGCAGTTCTTC.